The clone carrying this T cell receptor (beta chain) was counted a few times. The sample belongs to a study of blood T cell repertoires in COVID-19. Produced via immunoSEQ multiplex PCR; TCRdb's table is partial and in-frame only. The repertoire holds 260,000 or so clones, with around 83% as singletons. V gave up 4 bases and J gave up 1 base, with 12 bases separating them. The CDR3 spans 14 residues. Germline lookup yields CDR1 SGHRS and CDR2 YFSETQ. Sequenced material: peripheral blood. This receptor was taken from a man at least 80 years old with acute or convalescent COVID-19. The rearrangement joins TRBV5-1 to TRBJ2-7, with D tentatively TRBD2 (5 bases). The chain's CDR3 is CASSPREGSYEQYF. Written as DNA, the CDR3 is TGCGCCAGCAGCCCACGGGAAGGGTCCTACGAGCAGTACTTC.